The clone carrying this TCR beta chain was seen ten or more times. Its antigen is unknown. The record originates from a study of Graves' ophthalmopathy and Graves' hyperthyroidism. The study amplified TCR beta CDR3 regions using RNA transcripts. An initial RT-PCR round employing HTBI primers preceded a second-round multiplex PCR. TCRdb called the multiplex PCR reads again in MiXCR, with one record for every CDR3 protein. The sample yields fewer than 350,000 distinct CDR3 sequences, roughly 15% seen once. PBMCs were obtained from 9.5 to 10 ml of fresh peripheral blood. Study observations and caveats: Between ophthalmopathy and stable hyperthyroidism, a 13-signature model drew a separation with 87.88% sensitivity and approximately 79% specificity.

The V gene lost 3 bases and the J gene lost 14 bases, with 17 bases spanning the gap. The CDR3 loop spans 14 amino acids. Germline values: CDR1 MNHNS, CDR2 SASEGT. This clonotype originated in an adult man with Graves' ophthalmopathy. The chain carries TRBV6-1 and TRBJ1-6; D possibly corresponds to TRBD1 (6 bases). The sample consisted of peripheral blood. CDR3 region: CASSDEDRLSSLHF. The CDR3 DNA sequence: TGTGCCAGCAGTGATGAAGACAGGTTGAGTTCCCTCCACTTT.